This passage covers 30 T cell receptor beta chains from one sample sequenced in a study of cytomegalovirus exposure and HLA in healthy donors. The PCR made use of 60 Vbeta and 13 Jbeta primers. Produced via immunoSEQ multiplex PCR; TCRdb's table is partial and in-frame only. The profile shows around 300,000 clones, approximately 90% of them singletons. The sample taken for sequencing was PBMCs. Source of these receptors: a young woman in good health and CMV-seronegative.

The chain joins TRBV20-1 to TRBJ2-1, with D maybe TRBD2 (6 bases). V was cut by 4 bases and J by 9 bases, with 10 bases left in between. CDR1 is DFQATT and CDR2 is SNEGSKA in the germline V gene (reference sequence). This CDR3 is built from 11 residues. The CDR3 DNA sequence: TGCAGTGCTATTTCAGCGGGTGAGCAGTTCTTC. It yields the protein CSAISAGEQFF.

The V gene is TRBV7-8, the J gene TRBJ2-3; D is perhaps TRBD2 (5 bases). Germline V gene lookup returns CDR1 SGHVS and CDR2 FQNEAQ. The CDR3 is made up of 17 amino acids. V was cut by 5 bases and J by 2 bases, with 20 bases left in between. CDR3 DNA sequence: TGTGCCAGCAGCCTTTACCGGCGGAGGATAGTCACAGATACGCAGTATTTT. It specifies CASSLYRRRIVTDTQYF. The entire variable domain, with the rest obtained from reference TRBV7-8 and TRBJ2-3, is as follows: GAGVSQSPRYKVAKRGQDVALRCDPISGHVSLFWYQQALGQGPEFLTYFQNEAQLDKSGLPSDRFFAERPEGSVSTLKIQRTQQEDSAVYLCASSLYRRRIVTDTQYFGPGTRLTVL.

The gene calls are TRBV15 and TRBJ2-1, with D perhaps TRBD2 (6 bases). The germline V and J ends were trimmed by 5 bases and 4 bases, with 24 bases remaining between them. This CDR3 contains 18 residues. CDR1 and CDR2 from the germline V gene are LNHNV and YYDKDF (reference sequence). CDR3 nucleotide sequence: TGTGCCACCAGCGCTGCCCCCGGGAGTAGCGGAGGGTACAATGAGCAGTTCTTC. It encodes CATSAAPGSSGGYNEQFF.

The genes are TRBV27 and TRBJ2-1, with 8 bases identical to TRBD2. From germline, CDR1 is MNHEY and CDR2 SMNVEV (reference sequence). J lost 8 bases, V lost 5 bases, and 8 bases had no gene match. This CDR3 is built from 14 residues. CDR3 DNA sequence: TGTGCCAGCAGTCTCGAGCGGGGGATGGATGAGCAGTTCTTC. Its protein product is CASSLERGMDEQFF.

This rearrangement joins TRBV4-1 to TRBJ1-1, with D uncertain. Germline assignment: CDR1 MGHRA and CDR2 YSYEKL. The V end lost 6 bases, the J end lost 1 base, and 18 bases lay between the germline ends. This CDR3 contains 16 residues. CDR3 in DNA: TGCGCCAGCAGGGAAGTCGGCGGGCCTAAGAACACTGAAGCTTTCTTT. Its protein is CASREVGGPKNTEAFF.

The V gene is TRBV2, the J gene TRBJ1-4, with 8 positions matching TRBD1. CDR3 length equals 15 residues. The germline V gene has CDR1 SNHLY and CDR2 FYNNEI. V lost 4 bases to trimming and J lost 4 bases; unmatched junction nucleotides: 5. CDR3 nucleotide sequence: TGTGCCAGCAGTGTCGGACAGGGCATTAATGAAAAACTGTTTTTT. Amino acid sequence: CASSVGQGINEKLFF.

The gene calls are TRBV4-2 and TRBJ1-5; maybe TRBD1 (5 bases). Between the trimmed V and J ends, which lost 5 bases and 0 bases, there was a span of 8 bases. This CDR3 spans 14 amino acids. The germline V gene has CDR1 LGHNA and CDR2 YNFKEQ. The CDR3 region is CASSDDSSNQPQHF. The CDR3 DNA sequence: TGTGCCAGCAGCGACGACAGTAGCAATCAGCCCCAGCATTTT.

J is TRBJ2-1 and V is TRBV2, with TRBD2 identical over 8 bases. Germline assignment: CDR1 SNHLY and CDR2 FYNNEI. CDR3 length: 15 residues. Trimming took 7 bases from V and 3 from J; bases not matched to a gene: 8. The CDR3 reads CASTVAGPYYNEQFF. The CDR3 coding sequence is TGTGCCAGCACAGTAGCGGGGCCCTACTACAATGAGCAGTTCTTC.

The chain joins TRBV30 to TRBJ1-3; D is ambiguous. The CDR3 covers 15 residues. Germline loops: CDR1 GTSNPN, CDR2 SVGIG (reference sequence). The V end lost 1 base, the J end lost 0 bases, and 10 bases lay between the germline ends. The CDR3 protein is CAWSGRISSGNTIYF. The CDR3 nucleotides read TGTGCCTGGAGTGGGCGGATCAGCTCTGGAAACACCATATATTTT.

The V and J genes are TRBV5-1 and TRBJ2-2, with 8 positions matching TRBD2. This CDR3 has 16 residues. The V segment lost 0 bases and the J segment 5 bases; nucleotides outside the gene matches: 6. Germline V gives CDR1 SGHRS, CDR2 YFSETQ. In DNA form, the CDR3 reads TGCGCCAGCAGCTTGGCCGGGGTAGCGGGGACCGGGGAGCTGTTTTTT. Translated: CASSLAGVAGTGELFF.

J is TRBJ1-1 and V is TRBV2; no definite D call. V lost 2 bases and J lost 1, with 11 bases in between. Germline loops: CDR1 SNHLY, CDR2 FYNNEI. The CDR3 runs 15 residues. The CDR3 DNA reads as TGTGCCAGCAGTGAACAGGAACTCCCGAACACTGAAGCTTTCTTT. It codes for CASSEQELPNTEAFF.

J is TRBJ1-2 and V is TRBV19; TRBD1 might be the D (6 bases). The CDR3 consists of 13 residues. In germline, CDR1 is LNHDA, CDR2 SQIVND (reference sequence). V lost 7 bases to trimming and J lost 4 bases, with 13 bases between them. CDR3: CASTPGQSYGYTF. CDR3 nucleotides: TGTGCCAGTACCCCAGGACAGAGCTATGGCTACACCTTC.

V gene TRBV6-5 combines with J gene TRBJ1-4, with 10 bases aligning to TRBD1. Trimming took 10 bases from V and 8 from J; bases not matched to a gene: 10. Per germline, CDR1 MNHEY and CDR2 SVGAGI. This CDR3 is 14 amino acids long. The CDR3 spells CATDPGQGTEKLFF. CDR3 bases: TGTGCCACAGACCCGGGACAGGGGACCGAAAAACTGTTTTTT.

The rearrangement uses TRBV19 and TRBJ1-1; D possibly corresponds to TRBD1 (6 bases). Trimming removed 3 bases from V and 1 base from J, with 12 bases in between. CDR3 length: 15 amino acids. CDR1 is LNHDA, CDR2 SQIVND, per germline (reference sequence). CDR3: CASSIRQDPNTEAFF. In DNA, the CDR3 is TGTGCCAGTAGTATCCGACAGGACCCGAACACTGAAGCTTTCTTT.

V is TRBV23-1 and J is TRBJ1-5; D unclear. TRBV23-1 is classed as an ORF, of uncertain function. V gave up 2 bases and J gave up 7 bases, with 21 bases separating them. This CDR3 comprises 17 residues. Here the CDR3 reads CASSQPPRLGRKQPQHF. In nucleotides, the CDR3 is TGCGCCAGCAGTCAACCTCCCCGTTTAGGGAGAAAGCAGCCCCAGCATTTT.

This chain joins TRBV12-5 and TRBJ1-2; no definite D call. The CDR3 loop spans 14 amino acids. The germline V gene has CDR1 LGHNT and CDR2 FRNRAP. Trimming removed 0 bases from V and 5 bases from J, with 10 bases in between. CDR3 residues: CASGLVVGGYGYTF. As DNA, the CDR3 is TGTGCTAGTGGTTTGGTCGTCGGAGGGTATGGCTACACCTTC.

CDR3 DNA: TGTGCCAGCATCCCGGGACAGGGGGCCACCTACGAGCAGTACTTC. Its protein is CASIPGQGATYEQYF. The chain employs TRBV25-1 and TRBJ2-7, with 12 positions matching TRBD1. Germline CDR1 is MGHDK and CDR2 is SYGVNS. This CDR3 is built from 15 residues. Trimming removed 7 bases from V and 2 bases from J; junction bases left unmatched: 6.

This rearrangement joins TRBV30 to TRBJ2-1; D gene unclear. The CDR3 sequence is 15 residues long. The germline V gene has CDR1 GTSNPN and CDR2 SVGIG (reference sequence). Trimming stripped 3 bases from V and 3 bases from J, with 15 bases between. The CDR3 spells CAWSYLSRNYNEQFF. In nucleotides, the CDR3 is TGTGCCTGGAGCTACCTATCCAGGAACTACAATGAGCAGTTCTTC.

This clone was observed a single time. CDR3 sequence: CSATQGDVTEAFF. The CDR3 bases are TGCAGCGCTACACAGGGGGATGTGACTGAAGCTTTCTTT. This sequence joins TRBV29-1 and TRBJ1-1; 8 bases map to TRBD1. Germline V CDR1 and CDR2: SQVTM, ANQGSEA. The CDR3 runs 13 residues. V gave up 7 bases and J gave up 5 bases; unmatched junction bases: 9.

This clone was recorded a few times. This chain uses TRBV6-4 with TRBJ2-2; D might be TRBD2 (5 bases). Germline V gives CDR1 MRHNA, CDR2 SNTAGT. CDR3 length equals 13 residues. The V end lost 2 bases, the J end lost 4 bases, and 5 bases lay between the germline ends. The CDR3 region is CASSDTSTGELFF. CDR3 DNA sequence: TGTGCCAGCAGTGACACTAGCACCGGGGAGCTGTTTTTT.

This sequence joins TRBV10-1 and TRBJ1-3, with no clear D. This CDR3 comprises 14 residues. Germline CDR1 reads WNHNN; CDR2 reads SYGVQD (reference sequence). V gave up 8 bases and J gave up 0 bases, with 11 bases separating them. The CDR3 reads CASSEGYSGNTIYF. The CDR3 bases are TGCGCCAGCTCGGAGGGATACTCTGGAAACACCATATATTTT.

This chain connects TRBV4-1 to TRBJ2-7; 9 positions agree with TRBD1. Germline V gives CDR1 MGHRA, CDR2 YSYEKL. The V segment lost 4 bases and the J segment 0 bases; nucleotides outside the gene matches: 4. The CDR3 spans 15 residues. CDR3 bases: TGCGCCAGCAGCCCAGGACAGGGGAACTCCTACGAGCAGTACTTC. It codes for CASSPGQGNSYEQYF.

In DNA form, the CDR3 reads TGCGCCAGCAGCTTCCAGGGCTTAATGAACACTGAAGCTTTCTTT. Its protein product is CASSFQGLMNTEAFF. The chain has TRBV5-1 and TRBJ1-1; possibly TRBD1 for D (5 bases). Per germline, CDR1 SGHRS and CDR2 YFSETQ. Trimming took off 2 bases at V and 0 bases at J, with 11 bases between the two ends. The CDR3 contains 15 residues.

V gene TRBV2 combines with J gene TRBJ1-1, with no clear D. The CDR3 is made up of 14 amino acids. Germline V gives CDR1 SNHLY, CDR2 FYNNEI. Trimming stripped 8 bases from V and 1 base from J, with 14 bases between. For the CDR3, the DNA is TGTGCCAGCTGGAGAGAGGGTTGGAACACTGAAGCTTTCTTT. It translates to CASWREGWNTEAFF.

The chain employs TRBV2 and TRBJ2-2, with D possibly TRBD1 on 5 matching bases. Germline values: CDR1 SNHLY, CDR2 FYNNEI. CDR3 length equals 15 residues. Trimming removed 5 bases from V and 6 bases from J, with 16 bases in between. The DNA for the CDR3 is TGTGCCAGCAGTCCAGGGTCAAGTTGGGCCGGGGAGCTGTTTTTT. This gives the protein CASSPGSSWAGELFF.

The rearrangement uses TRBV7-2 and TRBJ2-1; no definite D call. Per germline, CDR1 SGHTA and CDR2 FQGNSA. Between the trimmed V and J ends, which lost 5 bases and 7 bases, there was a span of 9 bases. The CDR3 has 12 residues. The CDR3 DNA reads TGTGCCAGCAGCCCTCGAACTAATGAGCAGTTCTTC. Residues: CASSPRTNEQFF.

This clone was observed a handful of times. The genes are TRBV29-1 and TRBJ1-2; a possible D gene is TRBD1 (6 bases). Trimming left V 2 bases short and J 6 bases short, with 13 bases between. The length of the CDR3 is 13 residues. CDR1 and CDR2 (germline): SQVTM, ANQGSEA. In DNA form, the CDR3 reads TGCAGCGTTGAATTCAGGGGTAGAGATGGCTACACCTTC. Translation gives CSVEFRGRDGYTF.

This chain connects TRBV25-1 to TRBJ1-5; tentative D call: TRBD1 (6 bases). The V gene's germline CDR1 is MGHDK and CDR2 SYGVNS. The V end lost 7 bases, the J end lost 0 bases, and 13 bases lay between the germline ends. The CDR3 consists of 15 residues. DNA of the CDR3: TGTGCCAGCATGTCGGACAGAAATAGCAATCAGCCCCAGCATTTT. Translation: CASMSDRNSNQPQHF.

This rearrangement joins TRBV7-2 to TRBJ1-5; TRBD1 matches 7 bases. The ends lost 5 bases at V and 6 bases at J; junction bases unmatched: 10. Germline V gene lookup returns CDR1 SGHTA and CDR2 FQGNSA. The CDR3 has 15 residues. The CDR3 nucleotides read TGTGCCAGCAGCGACGGACAGGAGCCAGGTCAGCCCCAGCATTTT. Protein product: CASSDGQEPGQPQHF.

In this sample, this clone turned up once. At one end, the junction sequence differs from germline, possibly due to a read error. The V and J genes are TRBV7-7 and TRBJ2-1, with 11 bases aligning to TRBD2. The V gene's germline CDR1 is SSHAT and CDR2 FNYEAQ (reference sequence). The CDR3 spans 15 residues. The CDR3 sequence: CASSRLAGPVYEQFF. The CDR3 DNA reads TGTGCTAGCAGCCGACTAGCGGGGCCTGTTTACGAGCAGTTCTTC. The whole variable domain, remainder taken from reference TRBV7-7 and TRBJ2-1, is GAGVSQSPRYKVTKRGQDVTLRCDPISSHATLYWYQQALGQGPEFLTYFNYEAQPDKSGLPSDRFSAERPEGSISTLTIQRTEQRDSAMYRCASSRLAGPVYEQFFGPGTRLTVL.